The sample holds a few counts of the clone carrying this T cell receptor beta chain. As yet, its antigen is unknown. The data were taken from a study of cytomegalovirus exposure and HLA in healthy donors. Overall study results and limits: Sequencing depth across donors, presence/absence analyses assumed, was roughly uniform. Serostatus for CMV was the only available immune exposure information. Trimming of TCR beta V- and J-genes showed a link, identified in a later analysis, to a missense DCLRE1C variant.

CDR3 length: 16 amino acids. In germline, CDR1 is SGDLS, CDR2 YYNGEE. Trimming took 4 bases from V and 7 from J; bases not matched to a gene: 11. 13 Jbeta primers and 60 Vbeta primers were used for the PCR. Original analysis: Later analysis identified some 80 million unique TCR beta chains, 8.5 million to 13 million shared. The method was immunoSEQ multiplex PCR; TCRdb's version includes in-frame clones alone and lacks a portion of them. V and J calls and clone size are given by that table; D and trimming were obtained from the DNA. This table holds around 130,000 clones, roughly 8.6% found once. The TCR comes from a woman in her thirties or forties in good health and CMV-seropositive. The V gene is TRBV9, the J gene TRBJ2-2; TRBD1 matches at 9 bases. Sequencing input: PBMCs. In DNA form, the CDR3 reads TGTGCCAGCAGCATATCCGGGACAGGGTGGTTCGGGGAGCTGTTTTTT. It translates to CASSISGTGWFGELFF. The full variable domain, its missing parts supplied by reference TRBV9 and TRBJ2-2, is DSGVTQTPKHLITATGQRVTLRCSPRSGDLSVYWYQQSLDQGLQFLIQYYNGEERAKGNILERFSAQQFPDLHSELNLSSLELGDSALYFCASSISGTGWFGELFFGEGSRLTVL.